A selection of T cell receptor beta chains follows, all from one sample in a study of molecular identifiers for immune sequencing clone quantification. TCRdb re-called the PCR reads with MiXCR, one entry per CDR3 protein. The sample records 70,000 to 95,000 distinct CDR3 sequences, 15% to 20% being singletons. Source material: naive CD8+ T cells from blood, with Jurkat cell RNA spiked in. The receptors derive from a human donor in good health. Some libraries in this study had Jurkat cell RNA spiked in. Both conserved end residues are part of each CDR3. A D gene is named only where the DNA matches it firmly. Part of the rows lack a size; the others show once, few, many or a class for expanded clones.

CASSVGLPPDTQYF,NA,NA,TRBV23-1
CASSQDPAGVGDGELFF,many,TRBD2,TRBV4-3
CASSDDPGQGWGYTF,few,TRBD1,TRBV5-4
CSVDNREEPYEQYF,many,NA,TRBV29-1
CASSSWGLGAGGQETQYF,many,TRBD2,TRBV5-1
CASSSSEGPQGGGEQCF,NA,NA,TRBV7-9
CASSRLAGGSYNEQFF,many,TRBD2,TRBV6-5
CASSLDRSKSSYNEQFF,NA,NA,TRBV11-2
CASSPTTGIQETQYF,NA,NA,TRBV7-2
CASSRGGRNIQYF,many,TRBD2,TRBV14
CASSTGISYEQYF,few,NA,TRBV27
CASSPGLGEQYF,many,NA,TRBV7-9
CASSPGTDEQYF,many,TRBD1,TRBV27
CAWSQGDWTGELFF,NA,NA,TRBV30
CASSVAGTALHF,many,TRBD1,TRBV9
CASSPDDRVVHEQFF,few,TRBD1,TRBV11-3
CASSWGTSGGNEQFF,NA,TRBD2,TRBV5-3
CASSLTPFSGEQYF,many,NA,TRBV5-5
CASTLPRTNEQFF,many,NA,TRBV7-9
CAIRDRGEAFF,many,TRBD1,TRBV2
CASSPINRGRNAVSDTQYF,many,TRBD1,TRBV27
CASSLGTSGLGFF,many,TRBD2,TRBV5-6
CASSQGTSEGYEQYF,NA,TRBD2,TRBV4-3
CASSQDRTINQPQHF,many,NA,TRBV4-1
CASSLLNRGRSGELFF,many,TRBD1,TRBV28